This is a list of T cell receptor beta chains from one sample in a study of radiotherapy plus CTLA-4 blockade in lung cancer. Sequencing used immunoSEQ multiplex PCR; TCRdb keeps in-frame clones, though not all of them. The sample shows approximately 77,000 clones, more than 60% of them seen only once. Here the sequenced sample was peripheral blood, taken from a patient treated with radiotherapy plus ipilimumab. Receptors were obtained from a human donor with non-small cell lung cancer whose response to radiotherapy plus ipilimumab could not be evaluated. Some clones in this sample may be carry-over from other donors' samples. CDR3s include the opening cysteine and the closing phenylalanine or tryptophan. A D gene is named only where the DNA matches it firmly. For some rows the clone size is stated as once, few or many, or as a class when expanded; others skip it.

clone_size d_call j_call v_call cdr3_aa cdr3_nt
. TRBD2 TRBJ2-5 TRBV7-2 CASSPGGAGRETQYF TGTGCCAGCAGTCCCGGGGGGGCAGGTCGAGAGACCCAGTACTTC
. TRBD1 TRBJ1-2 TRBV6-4 CASRPGQGLGGYTF TGTGCCAGCAGACCGGGACAGGGTCTTGGTGGCTACACCTTC
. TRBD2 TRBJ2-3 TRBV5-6 CASSLSGTTDTQYF TGTGCCAGCAGCTTGAGCGGGACCACAGATACGCAGTATTTT
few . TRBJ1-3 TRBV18 CASSPADGSSGNTIYF TGTGCCAGCTCACCGGCGGACGGGAGCTCTGGAAACACCATATATTTT
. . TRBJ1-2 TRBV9 CASSPIEKGAFYTF TGTGCCAGCAGCCCCATTGAAAAAGGGGCCTTTTACACCTTC
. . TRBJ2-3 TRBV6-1 CASSVLLSTDTQYF TGTGCCAGCAGTGTACTACTTAGCACAGATACGCAGTATTTT
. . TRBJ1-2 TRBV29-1 CSVTVSGNYGYTF TGCAGCGTAACAGTCTCAGGAAACTATGGCTACACCTTC
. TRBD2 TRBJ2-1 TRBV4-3 CASSRSGGYNEQFF TGCGCCAGCAGCAGAAGCGGGGGCTACAATGAGCAGTTCTTC
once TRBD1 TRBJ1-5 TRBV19 CASSGTGGSRYSNQPQHF TGTGCCAGTAGTGGGACAGGGGGCTCGAGGTATAGCAATCAGCCCCAGCATTTT
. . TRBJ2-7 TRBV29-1 CSVTRAGEQYF TGCAGCGTCACCAGGGCCGGCGAGCAGTACTTC
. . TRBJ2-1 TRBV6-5 CASSYSLSYNEQFF TGTGCCAGCAGTTACTCCCTCTCCTACAATGAGCAGTTCTTC
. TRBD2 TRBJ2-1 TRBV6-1 CASQTSGGAYNEQFF TGTGCCAGCCAGACTAGCGGGGGGGCCTACAATGAGCAGTTCTTC
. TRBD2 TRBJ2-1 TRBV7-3 CASSLSLAGALNEQFF TGTGCCAGCAGCTTATCACTAGCGGGGGCCCTCAATGAGCAGTTCTTC
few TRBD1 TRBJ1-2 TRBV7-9 CASSSRDSITF TGTGCCAGCAGCTCCCGGGACAGTATCACCTTC
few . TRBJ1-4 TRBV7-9 CASRPRGPADEKLFF TGTGCCAGCAGACCGCGAGGCCCCGCAGATGAAAAACTGTTTTTT
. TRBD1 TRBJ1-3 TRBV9 CASSAGQVFEYTIYF TGTGCCAGCAGCGCCGGACAGGTTTTTGAGTACACCATATATTTT
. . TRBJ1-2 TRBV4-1 CASSQDFPGSAAGYTF TGCGCCAGCAGCCAAGATTTTCCCGGGTCCGCAGCTGGCTACACCTTC
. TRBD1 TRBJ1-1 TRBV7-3 CASSSTGANTEAFF TGTGCCAGCAGCTCTACAGGGGCGAACACTGAAGCTTTCTTT
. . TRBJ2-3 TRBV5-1 CASRGVPTDTQYF TGCGCCAGCAGAGGGGTCCCCACAGATACGCAGTATTTT
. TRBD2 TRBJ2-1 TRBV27 CASSAWTSGGYNEQFF TGTGCCAGCAGTGCCTGGACTAGCGGGGGGTACAATGAGCAGTTCTTC
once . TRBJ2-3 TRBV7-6 CASSLATGLDGDTQYF TGTGCCAGCAGCTTAGCGACGGGACTCGACGGTGATACGCAGTATTTT
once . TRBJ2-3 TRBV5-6 CASSRRLGRDRTDTQYF TGTGCCAGCAGCCGCCGACTAGGCCGAGACCGCACAGATACGCAGTATTTT
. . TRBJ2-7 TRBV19 CASSPRTPWEQYF TGTGCCAGTAGCCCCCGGACACCGTGGGAGCAGTACTTC
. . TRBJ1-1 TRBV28 CASRPDSLGVAFF TGTGCCAGCAGACCGGACAGCCTGGGGGTAGCTTTCTTT
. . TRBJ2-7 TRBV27 CASSEGVWHEQYF TGTGCCAGCAGTGAAGGGGTCTGGCACGAGCAGTACTTC